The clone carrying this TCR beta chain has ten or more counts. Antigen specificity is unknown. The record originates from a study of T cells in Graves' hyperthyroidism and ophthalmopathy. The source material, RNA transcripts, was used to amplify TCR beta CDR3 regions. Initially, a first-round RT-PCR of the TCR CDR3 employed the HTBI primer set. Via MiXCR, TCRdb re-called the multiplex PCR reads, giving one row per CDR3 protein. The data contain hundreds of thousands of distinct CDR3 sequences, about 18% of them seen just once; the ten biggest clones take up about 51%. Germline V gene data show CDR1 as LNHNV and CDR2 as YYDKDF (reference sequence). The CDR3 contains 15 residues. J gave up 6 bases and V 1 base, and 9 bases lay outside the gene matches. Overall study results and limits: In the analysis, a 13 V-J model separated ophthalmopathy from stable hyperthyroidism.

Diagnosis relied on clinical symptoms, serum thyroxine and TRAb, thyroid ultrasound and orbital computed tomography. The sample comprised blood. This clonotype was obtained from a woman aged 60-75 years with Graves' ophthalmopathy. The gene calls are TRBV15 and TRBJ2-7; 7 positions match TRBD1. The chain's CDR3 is CATSRAGQTVLEQYF. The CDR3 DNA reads TGTGCCACCAGCAGAGCGGGACAGACGGTGCTCGAGCAGTACTTC.